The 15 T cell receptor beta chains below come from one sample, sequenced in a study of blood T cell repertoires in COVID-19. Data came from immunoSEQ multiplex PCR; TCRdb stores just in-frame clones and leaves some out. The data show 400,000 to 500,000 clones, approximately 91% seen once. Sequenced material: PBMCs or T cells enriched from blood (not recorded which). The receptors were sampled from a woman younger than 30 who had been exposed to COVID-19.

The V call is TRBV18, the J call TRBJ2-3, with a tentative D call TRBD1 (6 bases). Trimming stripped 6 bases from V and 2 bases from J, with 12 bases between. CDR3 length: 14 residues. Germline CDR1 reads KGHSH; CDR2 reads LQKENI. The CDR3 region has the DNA TGTGCCAGCTCGCGGACAGATTACACAGATACGCAGTATTTT. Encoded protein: CASSRTDYTDTQYF.

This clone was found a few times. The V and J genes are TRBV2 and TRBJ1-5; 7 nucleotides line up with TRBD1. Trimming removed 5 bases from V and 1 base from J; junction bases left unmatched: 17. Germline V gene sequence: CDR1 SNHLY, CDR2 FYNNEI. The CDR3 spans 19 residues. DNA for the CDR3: TGTGCCAGCAGTCAAGGTAGGGGGCTCGAGAGTATGAGCAATCAGCCCCAGCATTTT. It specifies CASSQGRGLESMSNQPQHF. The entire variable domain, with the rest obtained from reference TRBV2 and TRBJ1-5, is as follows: EPEVTQTPSHQVTQMGQEVILRCVPISNHLYFYWYRQILGQKVEFLVSFYNNEISEKSEIFDDQFSVERPDGSNFTLKIRSTKLEDSAMYFCASSQGRGLESMSNQPQHFGDGTRLSIL.

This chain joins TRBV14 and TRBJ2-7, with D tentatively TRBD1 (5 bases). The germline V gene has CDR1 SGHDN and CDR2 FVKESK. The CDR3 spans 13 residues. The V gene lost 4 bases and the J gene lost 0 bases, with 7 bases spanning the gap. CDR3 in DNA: TGTGCCAGCAGCCCGACAGTCTCCTACGAGCAGTACTTC. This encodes CASSPTVSYEQYF.

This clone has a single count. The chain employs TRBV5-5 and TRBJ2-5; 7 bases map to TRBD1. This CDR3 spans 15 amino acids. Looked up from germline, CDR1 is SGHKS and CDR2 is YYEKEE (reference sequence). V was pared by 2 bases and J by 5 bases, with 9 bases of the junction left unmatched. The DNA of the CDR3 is TGTGCCAGCAGCTTCTACGAGGGGGCCGGGGAGACCCAGTACTTC. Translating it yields CASSFYEGAGETQYF.

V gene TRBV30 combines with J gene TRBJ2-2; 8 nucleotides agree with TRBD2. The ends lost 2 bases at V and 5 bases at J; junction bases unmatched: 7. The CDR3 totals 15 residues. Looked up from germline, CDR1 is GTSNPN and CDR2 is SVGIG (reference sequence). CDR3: CAWSTTGGRTGELFF. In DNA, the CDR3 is TGTGCCTGGAGTACCACGGGGGGGAGAACCGGGGAGCTGTTTTTT.

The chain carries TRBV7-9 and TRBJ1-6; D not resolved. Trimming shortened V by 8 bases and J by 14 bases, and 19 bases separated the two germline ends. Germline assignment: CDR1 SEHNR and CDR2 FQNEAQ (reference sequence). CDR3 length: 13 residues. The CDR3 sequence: CASGGLREDSLHF. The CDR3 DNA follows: TGTGCCAGCGGCGGACTACGAGAGGACTCCCTCCACTTT.

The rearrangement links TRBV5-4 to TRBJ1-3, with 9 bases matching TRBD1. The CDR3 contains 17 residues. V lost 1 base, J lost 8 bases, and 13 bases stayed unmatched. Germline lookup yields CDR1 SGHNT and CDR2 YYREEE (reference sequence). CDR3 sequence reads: CASSLLTGGSSKDTIYF. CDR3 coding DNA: TGTGCCAGCAGCTTGCTCACAGGGGGCTCCTCTAAGGACACCATATATTTT. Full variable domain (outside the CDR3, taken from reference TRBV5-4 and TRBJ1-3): ETGVTQSPTHLIKTRGQQVTLRCSSQSGHNTVSWYQQALGQGPQFIFQYYREEENGRGNFPPRFSGLQFPNYSSELNVNALELDDSALYLCASSLLTGGSSKDTIYFGEGSWLTVV.

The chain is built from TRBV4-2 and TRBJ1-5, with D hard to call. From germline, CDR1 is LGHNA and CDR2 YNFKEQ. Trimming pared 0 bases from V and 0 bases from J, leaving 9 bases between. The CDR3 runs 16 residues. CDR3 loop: CASSQDLAVSNQPQHF. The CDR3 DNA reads TGTGCCAGCAGCCAAGACCTGGCGGTTAGCAATCAGCCCCAGCATTTT.

The CDR3 DNA follows: TGTGCCAGTTCCACCGGGGAGCGGGACTCCCCCTACGAGCAGTACTTC. Amino acids: CASSTGERDSPYEQYF. The chain links TRBV2 to TRBJ2-7; 7 bases fit TRBD2. The germline V gene has CDR1 SNHLY and CDR2 FYNNEI. CDR3 length: 16 amino acids. V gave up 9 bases and J gave up 2 bases; unmatched junction bases: 16.

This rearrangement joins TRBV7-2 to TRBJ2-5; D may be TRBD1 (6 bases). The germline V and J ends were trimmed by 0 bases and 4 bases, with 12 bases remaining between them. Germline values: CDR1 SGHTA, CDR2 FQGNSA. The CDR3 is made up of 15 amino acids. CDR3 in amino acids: CASSLAGTYRETQYF. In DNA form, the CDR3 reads TGTGCCAGCAGCTTAGCGGGGACATACCGAGAGACCCAGTACTTC.

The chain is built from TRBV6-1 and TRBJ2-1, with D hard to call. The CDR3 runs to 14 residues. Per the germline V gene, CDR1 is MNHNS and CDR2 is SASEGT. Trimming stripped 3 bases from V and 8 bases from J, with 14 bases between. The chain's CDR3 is CASSDDGVGDEQFF. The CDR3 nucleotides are TGTGCCAGCAGTGACGACGGCGTGGGCGATGAGCAGTTCTTC.

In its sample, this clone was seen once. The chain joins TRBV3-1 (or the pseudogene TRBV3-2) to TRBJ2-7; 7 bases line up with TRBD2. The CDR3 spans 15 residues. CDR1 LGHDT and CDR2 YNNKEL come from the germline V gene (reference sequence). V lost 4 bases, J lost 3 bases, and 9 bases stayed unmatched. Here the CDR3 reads CASSLGSGTNYEQYF. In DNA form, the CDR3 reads TGTGCCAGCAGCCTGGGATCCGGGACTAACTACGAGCAGTACTTC.

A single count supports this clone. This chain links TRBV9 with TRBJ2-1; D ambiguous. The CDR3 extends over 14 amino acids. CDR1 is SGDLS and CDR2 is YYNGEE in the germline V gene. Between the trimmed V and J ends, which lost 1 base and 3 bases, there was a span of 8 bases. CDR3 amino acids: CASSVRGDYNEQFF. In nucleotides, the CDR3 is TGTGCCAGCAGCGTAAGAGGAGACTACAATGAGCAGTTCTTC. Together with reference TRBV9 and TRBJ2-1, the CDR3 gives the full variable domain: DSGVTQTPKHLITATGQRVTLRCSPRSGDLSVYWYQQSLDQGLQFLIQYYNGEERAKGNILERFSAQQFPDLHSELNLSSLELGDSALYFCASSVRGDYNEQFFGPGTRLTVL.

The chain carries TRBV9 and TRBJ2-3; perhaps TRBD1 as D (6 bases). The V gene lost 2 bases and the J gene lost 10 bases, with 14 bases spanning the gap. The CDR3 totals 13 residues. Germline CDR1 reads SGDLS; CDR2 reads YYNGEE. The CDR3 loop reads CASSVDTPGAQYF. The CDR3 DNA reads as TGTGCCAGCAGCGTCGACACGCCAGGGGCGCAGTATTTT.

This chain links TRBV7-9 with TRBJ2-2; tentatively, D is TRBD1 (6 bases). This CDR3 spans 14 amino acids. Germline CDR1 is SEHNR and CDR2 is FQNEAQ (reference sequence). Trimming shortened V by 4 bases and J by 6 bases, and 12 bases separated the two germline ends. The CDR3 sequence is CASSSRQVPGELFF. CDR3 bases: TGTGCCAGCAGCTCCCGACAGGTCCCCGGGGAGCTGTTTTTT.